The 7 T cell receptor beta chains listed next were all sequenced from one sample in a study of CD8 T cells in Susac syndrome. The authors reverse transcribed about 0.5 to 1 ug RNA with random hexamers. TCRdb called the immunoSEQ multiplex PCR reads again in MiXCR, with one record for every CDR3 protein. Of 100,000 to 150,000 distinct CDR3 sequences in the sample, 85% to 95% were seen once. The material sequenced was CD4+ T cells from PBMCs. The receptors were sampled from a human donor with multiple sclerosis.

The genes are TRBV19 and TRBJ1-1; unclear D gene. The CDR3 has 14 residues. Trimming took 6 bases from V and 0 from J, leaving 11 bases between them. Looked up from germline, CDR1 is LNHDA and CDR2 is SQIVND (reference sequence). The CDR3 protein is CASSSFLMNTEAFF. As DNA, the CDR3 is TGTGCCAGTAGCTCTTTTCTCATGAACACTGAAGCTTTCTTT.

This chain connects TRBV7-3 to TRBJ2-7; D is unclear. Looked up from germline, CDR1 is SGHTA and CDR2 is FQGTGA. The CDR3 sequence is 9 residues long. This CDR3 is CGPPREQYF. The CDR3 bases are TGTGGGCCCCCACGGGAGCAGTACTTC.

The chain recombines TRBV20-1 with TRBJ1-2; D uncertain. The V and J ends lost 0 bases and 7 bases respectively, with 12 bases between them. CDR1 is DFQATT and CDR2 is SNEGSKA in the germline V gene (reference sequence). CDR3 size: 13 residues. The CDR3 sequence: CSARDRSNAGYTF. DNA of the CDR3: TGCAGTGCTAGAGATCGCTCTAATGCTGGCTACACCTTC.

The chain has TRBV20-1 and TRBJ2-3; perhaps TRBD2 as D (6 bases). The CDR3 contains 15 residues. Trimming left V 3 bases short and J 6 bases short, with 19 bases between. The germline gives CDR1 DFQATT, CDR2 SNEGSKA (reference sequence). CDR3 nucleotide sequence: TGCAGTGCTAGGAGGGGCGGGGACCGCAGGGATACGCAGTATTTT. It yields the protein CSARRGGDRRDTQYF.

V usage is TRBV7-8 and J usage is TRBJ2-7, with D hard to call. The germline V gene has CDR1 SGHVS and CDR2 FQNEAQ. The CDR3 extends over 13 amino acids. V lost 2 bases and J lost 3, with 8 bases in between. CDR3 in amino acids: CASSLFHGYEQYF. CDR3 bases: TGTGCCAGCAGCTTATTCCACGGCTACGAGCAGTACTTC.

This clonotype was seen a single time. The chain has TRBV7-9 and TRBJ1-6; 8 bases are shared with TRBD1. This CDR3 region has 17 residues. V trimming: 3 bases; J trimming: 0 bases; junction bases outside the gene matches: 4. Germline assignment: CDR1 SEHNR and CDR2 FQNEAQ (reference sequence). The CDR3 spells CASSFQGANSYNSPLHF. CDR3 bases: TGTGCCAGCAGCTTCCAGGGGGCGAACTCCTATAATTCACCCCTCCACTTT.

The chain has TRBV30 and TRBJ2-3, with D possibly being TRBD1 (6 bases). Germline CDR1 and CDR2: GTSNPN and SVGIG (reference sequence). The CDR3 consists of 15 residues. With 2 bases removed from V and 0 bases from J, the gap between germline ends came to 12 bases. CDR3 in DNA: TGTGCCTGGAGTAGGGGGACACCCAGCACAGATACGCAGTATTTT. Encoded protein: CAWSRGTPSTDTQYF.